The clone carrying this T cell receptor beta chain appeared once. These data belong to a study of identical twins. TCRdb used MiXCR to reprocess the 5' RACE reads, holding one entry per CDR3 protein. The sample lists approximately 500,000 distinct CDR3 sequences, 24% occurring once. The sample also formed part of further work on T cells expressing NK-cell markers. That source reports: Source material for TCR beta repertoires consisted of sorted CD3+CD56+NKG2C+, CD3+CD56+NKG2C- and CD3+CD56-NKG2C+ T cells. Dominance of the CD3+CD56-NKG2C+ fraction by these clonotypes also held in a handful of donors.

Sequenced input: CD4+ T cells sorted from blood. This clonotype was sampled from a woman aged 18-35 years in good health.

The CDR3 DNA is TGCAGTGCTAGAGATCCGGGGAGCGAGCAGTACTTC. Encoded protein: CSARDPGSEQYF. V and J are TRBV20-1 and TRBJ2-7, with a tentative D call TRBD2 (5 bases). This CDR3 spans 12 amino acids. Germline V gene lookup returns CDR1 DFQATT and CDR2 SNEGSKA (reference sequence). Trimming removed 0 bases at V and 6 bases at J, with 9 bases between.